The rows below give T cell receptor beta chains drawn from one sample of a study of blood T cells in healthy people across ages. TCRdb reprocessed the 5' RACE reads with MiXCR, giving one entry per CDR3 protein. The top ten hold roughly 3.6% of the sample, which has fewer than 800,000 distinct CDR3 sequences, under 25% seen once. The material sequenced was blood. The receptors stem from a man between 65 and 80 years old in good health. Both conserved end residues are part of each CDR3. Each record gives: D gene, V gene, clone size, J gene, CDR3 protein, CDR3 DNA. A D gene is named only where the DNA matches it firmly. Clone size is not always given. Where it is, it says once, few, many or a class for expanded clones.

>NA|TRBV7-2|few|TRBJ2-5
CAGSEVSHEETQYF
TGTGCCGGCAGTGAGGTGTCTCACGAAGAGACCCAGTACTTC
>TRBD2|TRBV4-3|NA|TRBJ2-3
CASSQRRLAGVEDTQYF
TGCGCCAGCAGCCAAAGACGACTAGCGGGAGTGGAAGATACGCAGTATTTT
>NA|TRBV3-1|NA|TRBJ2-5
CASSPTAFQETQYF
TGTGCCAGCAGCCCCACTGCTTTCCAAGAGACCCAGTACTTC
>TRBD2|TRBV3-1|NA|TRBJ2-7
CASSQASAGEQYF
TGTGCCAGCAGCCAGGCCTCAGCGGGGGAGCAGTACTTC
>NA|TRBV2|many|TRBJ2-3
CASSDSTATTDTQYF
TGTGCCAGCAGTGATTCTACGGCTACCACAGATACGCAGTATTTT
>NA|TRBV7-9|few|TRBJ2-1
CASSLAGIVEQFF
TGTGCCAGCAGCTTAGCGGGGATCGTTGAGCAGTTCTTC
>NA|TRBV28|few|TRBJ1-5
CASIPAGDQPQHF
TGTGCCAGCATCCCCGCTGGGGATCAGCCCCAGCATTTT
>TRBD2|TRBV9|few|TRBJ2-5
CASSPGLAVETQYF
TGTGCCAGCAGCCCGGGACTAGCCGTAGAGACCCAGTACTTC
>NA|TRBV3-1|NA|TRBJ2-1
CASSQDRLSGSYNEQFF
TGTGCCAGCAGCCAAGATCGACTATCGGGCTCCTACAATGAGCAGTTCTTC
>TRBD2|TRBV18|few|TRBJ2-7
CASSPSGEPTGEQYF
TGCGCCAGCTCACCTAGCGGAGAACCTACGGGTGAGCAGTACTTC
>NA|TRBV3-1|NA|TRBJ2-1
CASSHRMGGEQFF
TGTGCCAGCAGCCATAGGATGGGGGGTGAGCAGTTCTTC
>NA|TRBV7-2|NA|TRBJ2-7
CASSPGFRGGSYEQYF
TGTGCCAGCAGCCCGGGTTTTCGTGGGGGCTCCTACGAGCAGTACTTC
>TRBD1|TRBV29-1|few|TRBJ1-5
CSVEGQGPSSQHF
TGCAGCGTTGAAGGACAGGGCCCCTCTTCCCAGCATTTT
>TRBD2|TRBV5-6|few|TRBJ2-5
CASSLGTRKETQYF
TGTGCCAGCAGCTTGGGGACTAGGAAAGAGACCCAGTACTTC
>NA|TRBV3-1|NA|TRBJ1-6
CASSQWSGRDNSPLHF
TGTGCCAGCAGCCAATGGAGCGGCAGGGATAATTCACCCCTCCACTTT
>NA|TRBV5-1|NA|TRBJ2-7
CASSLGTTSYEQYF
TGCGCCAGCAGCTTGGGGACTACTTCCTACGAGCAGTACTTC
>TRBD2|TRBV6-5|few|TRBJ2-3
CASSNRGTSVGTDTQYF
TGTGCCAGCAGCAACCGGGGGACTAGCGTAGGCACAGATACGCAGTATTTT
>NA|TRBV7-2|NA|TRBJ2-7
CASSPSILGTDITYEQYF
TGTGCCAGCAGCCCTTCGATCTTGGGCACAGATATAACCTACGAGCAGTACTTC
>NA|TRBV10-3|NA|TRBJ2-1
CAIREARDGRDEQFF
TGTGCCATCAGGGAGGCAAGGGATGGGAGAGATGAGCAGTTCTTC
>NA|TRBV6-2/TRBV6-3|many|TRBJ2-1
CASNRDYNEQFF
TGTGCCAGCAACAGGGACTACAATGAGCAGTTCTTC
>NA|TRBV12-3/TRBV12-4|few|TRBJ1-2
CASSLNPDSYGYTF
TGTGCCAGCAGTTTAAATCCAGACTCCTATGGCTACACCTTC
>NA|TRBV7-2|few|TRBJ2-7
CASSLAGMGATYEQYF
TGTGCCAGCAGCTTAGCGGGGATGGGGGCTACATACGAGCAGTACTTC
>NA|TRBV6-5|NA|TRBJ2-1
CASSYGRGLEQFF
TGTGCCAGCAGTTACGGGAGGGGGTTGGAGCAGTTCTTC
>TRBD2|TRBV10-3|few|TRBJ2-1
CAISEPGTSLFF
TGTGCCATCAGTGAACCCGGGACTAGCCTGTTCTTC
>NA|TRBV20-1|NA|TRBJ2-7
CSARGSHYEQYF
TGCAGTGCGCGGGGCAGTCACTACGAGCAGTACTTC
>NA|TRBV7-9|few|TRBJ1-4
CASSLVGRDSTNEKLFF
TGTGCCAGCAGCTTAGTCGGCAGGGATTCAACTAATGAAAAACTGTTTTTT
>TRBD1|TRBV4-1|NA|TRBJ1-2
CASSQVTGTGIYGYTF
TGCGCCAGCAGCCAAGTGACAGGGACCGGGATCTATGGCTACACCTTC
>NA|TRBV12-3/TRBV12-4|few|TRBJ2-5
CASSQISRAIKYF
TGTGCCAGCAGCCAGATCTCGCGGGCCATCAAGTACTTC
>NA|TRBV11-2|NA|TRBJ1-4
CASSWSFRRGPDEKLFF
TGTGCCAGCAGCTGGAGTTTCCGGCGTGGTCCGGATGAAAAACTGTTTTTT
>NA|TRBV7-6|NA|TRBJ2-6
CASSSARTVDSGANVLTF
TGTGCCAGCAGCTCAGCCAGGACAGTAGACTCTGGGGCCAACGTCCTGACTTTC
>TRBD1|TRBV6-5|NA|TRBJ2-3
CASSYRQGAWNTQYF
TGTGCCAGCAGTTACCGACAGGGGGCGTGGAATACGCAGTATTTT
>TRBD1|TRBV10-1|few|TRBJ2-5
CAGSEGQGETQYF
TGCGCCGGTAGTGAGGGACAGGGTGAGACCCAGTACTTC
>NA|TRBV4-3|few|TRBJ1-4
CASSQDRDGNEKLFF
TGCGCCAGCAGCCAAGATCGGGACGGGAATGAAAAACTGTTTTTT
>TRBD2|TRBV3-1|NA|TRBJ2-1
CASSHTSGVYYNEQFF
TGTGCCAGCAGCCACACTAGCGGGGTCTACTACAATGAGCAGTTCTTC
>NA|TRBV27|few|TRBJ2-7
CASSFDSETYEQYF
TGTGCCAGCAGTTTCGATAGCGAAACCTACGAGCAGTACTTC
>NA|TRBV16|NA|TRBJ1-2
CASSQRQGGYTF
TGTGCCAGCAGCCAACGACAAGGTGGCTACACCTTC
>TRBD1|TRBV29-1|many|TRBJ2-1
CSVYAGQGAGNEQFF
TGCAGCGTCTACGCCGGACAGGGGGCGGGTAATGAGCAGTTCTTC
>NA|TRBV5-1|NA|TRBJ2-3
CASSTTGRTDTQYF
TGCGCCAGCAGTACTACAGGCCGCACAGATACGCAGTATTTT
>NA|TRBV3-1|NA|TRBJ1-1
CASSQGLTRMNTEAFF
TGTGCCAGCAGCCAAGGCCTGACACGGATGAACACTGAAGCTTTCTTT
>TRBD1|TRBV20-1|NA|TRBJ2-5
CSAFRQGAKGETQYF
TGCAGTGCTTTCCGACAGGGGGCAAAGGGAGAGACCCAGTACTTC
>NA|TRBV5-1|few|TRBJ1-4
CASSNGRVNEKLFF
TGCGCCAGCAGCAACGGACGGGTTAATGAAAAACTGTTTTTT
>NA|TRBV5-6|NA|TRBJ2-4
CASSPRRVAAKNIQYF
TGTGCCAGCAGCCCGCGAAGGGTCGCGGCCAAAAACATTCAGTACTTC
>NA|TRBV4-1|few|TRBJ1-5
CASSQGVGQPQHF
TGCGCCAGCAGCCAAGGGGTGGGGCAGCCCCAGCATTTT
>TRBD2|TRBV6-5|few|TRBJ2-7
CAGNPGLAGLYEQYF
TGTGCCGGCAATCCGGGACTAGCGGGGTTATACGAGCAGTACTTC
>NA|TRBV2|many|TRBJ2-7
CASSEEMAYEQYF
TGTGCCAGCAGTGAAGAAATGGCCTACGAGCAGTACTTC
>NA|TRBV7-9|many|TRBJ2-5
CASSLETWAETQYF
TGTGCCAGCAGCTTAGAGACTTGGGCAGAGACCCAGTACTTC
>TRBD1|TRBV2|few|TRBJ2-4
CASSEPGQPKNIQYF
TGTGCCAGCAGTGAACCGGGACAGCCCAAAAACATTCAGTACTTC
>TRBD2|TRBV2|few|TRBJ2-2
CASSVASGSSGELFF
TGTGCCAGCAGTGTGGCTAGCGGGAGCTCCGGGGAGCTGTTTTTT
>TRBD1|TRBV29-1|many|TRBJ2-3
CSVEVWTGGRDTQYF
TGCAGCGTTGAAGTGTGGACAGGGGGCAGAGATACGCAGTATTTT
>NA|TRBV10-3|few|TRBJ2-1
CATGAVGSSYNEQFF
TGTGCCACCGGAGCCGTCGGGAGCTCCTACAATGAGCAGTTCTTC
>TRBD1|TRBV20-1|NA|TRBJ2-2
CSAREALAGGDVGELFF
TGCAGTGCTAGAGAAGCCCTTGCAGGGGGCGATGTCGGGGAGCTGTTTTTT
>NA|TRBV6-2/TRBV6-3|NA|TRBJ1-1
CASSQVGDEAFF
TGTGCCAGCAGTCAAGTGGGAGACGAAGCTTTCTTT
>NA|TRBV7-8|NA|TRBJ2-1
CASSLLLNNEQFF
TGTGCCAGCAGCTTACTTCTTAACAATGAGCAGTTCTTC
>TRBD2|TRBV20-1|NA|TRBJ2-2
CSARDPQAGGPDTGELFF
TGCAGTGCTAGAGATCCCCAGGCGGGAGGGCCGGATACCGGGGAGCTGTTTTTT
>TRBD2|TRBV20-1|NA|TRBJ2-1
CSARERYAGELKYNEQFF
TGCAGTGCTAGAGAACGGTACGCGGGAGAGCTGAAGTACAACGAGCAGTTCTTC
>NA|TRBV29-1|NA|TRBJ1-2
CSVVLAFVLDGYTF
TGCAGCGTTGTACTGGCTTTCGTACTGGATGGCTACACCTTC
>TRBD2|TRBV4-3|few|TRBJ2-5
CASSQNPASGRRETQYF
TGCGCCAGCAGCCAAAACCCGGCTAGCGGGAGAAGAGAGACCCAGTACTTC
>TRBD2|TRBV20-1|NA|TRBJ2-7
CSAPEAGGVYEQYF
TGCAGTGCTCCAGAAGCGGGAGGGGTGTACGAGCAGTACTTC
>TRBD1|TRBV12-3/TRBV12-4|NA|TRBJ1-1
CASRGQDLNTEAFF
TGTGCCAGCAGAGGACAGGACTTGAACACTGAAGCTTTCTTT